The rows below give T cell receptor beta chains drawn from one sample of a study of T cells after yellow fever vaccination. TCRdb reprocessed the 5' RACE reads via MiXCR and lists one record per CDR3 protein. The table has 360,000 or so distinct CDR3 sequences, roughly 12% seen once. The sequenced sample was PBMCs, obtained on the day of the first yellow fever vaccination. Receptors originate from a man aged 18 to 30 who received the YFV17D yellow fever vaccine. Each CDR3 is given with its conserved first and last residue. The D gene is left open where the match is weak.

D: TRBD1; J: TRBJ2-3; V: TRBV4-3; CDR3: CASSPQGEWGTDTQYF
D: -; J: TRBJ2-7; V: TRBV5-4; CDR3: CASSTKTGFHEQYF
D: -; J: TRBJ2-6; V: TRBV5-4; CDR3: CASSGYSGANVLTF
D: -; J: TRBJ2-5; V: TRBV18; CDR3: CASSPPSEQETQYF
D: TRBD2; J: TRBJ2-7; V: TRBV5-1; CDR3: CASRKAGVFEQYF
D: -; J: TRBJ1-4; V: TRBV7-3; CDR3: CASSLSGYQNEKLFF
D: TRBD1; J: TRBJ2-7; V: TRBV13; CDR3: CASSSLQGAYEQYF
D: TRBD2; J: TRBJ2-4; V: TRBV4-2; CDR3: CASSQEMAGDGIQYF
D: -; J: TRBJ1-2; V: TRBV5-1; CDR3: CASSPDTAAGYTF
D: -; J: TRBJ2-1; V: TRBV7-3; CDR3: CASSSRIGHARNEQFF
D: -; J: TRBJ2-6; V: TRBV12-3/TRBV12-4; CDR3: CASSLWPSGANVLTF
D: -; J: TRBJ2-3; V: TRBV12-3/TRBV12-4; CDR3: CASSLDTSERWADTQYF
D: -; J: TRBJ2-3; V: TRBV5-4; CDR3: CASSFHESTDTQYF
D: -; J: TRBJ2-5; V: TRBV7-7; CDR3: CASSLDGGIGETQYF
D: -; J: TRBJ2-2; V: TRBV11-2; CDR3: CASTATGELFF
D: -; J: TRBJ1-5; V: TRBV6-2/TRBV6-3; CDR3: CASTNGIVHQPQHF
D: -; J: TRBJ2-5; V: TRBV27; CDR3: CASSFMGARQETQYF
D: TRBD1; J: TRBJ1-2; V: TRBV12-3/TRBV12-4; CDR3: CASSSSAGGYGYTF
D: -; J: TRBJ1-1; V: TRBV4-2; CDR3: CASSQEAVTEAFF
D: TRBD1; J: TRBJ2-5; V: TRBV5-6; CDR3: CASSIQGPGWETQYF
D: -; J: TRBJ2-2; V: TRBV7-8; CDR3: CASSLSLINTGELFF
D: TRBD2; J: TRBJ2-3; V: TRBV9; CDR3: CASSVDPSGGADTQYF
D: TRBD1; J: TRBJ1-1; V: TRBV18; CDR3: CASSPRQGKNTEAFF
D: -; J: TRBJ2-5; V: TRBV12-3/TRBV12-4; CDR3: CASSLAPVRGQETQYF
D: -; J: TRBJ2-5; V: TRBV20-1; CDR3: CTLGGSRDTQYF
D: -; J: TRBJ2-1; V: TRBV7-9; CDR3: CASSPTMAGDEQFF
D: TRBD1; J: TRBJ2-3; V: TRBV9; CDR3: CASSVGQGGTDTQYF
D: -; J: TRBJ1-2; V: TRBV24-1; CDR3: CATSESGYGYTF
D: TRBD1; J: TRBJ1-2; V: TRBV7-2; CDR3: CASSLFSLGTGDGYTF
D: -; J: TRBJ1-4; V: TRBV4-2; CDR3: CASSQDFQATNEKLFF
D: TRBD2; J: TRBJ2-1; V: TRBV7-9; CDR3: CASSSSRAGTEYNEQFF
D: TRBD1; J: TRBJ1-4; V: TRBV7-2; CDR3: CASSLAGTGRDEKLFF
D: TRBD2; J: TRBJ2-3; V: TRBV5-4; CDR3: CASSLVASGGRDTQYF
D: TRBD1; J: TRBJ2-5; V: TRBV5-1; CDR3: CASSGATGVQETQYF
D: TRBD1; J: TRBJ1-5; V: TRBV19; CDR3: CASSRQGNSNQPQHF
D: -; J: TRBJ2-7; V: TRBV27; CDR3: CASRGWNEQYF
D: -; J: TRBJ1-3; V: TRBV7-2; CDR3: CASSFVSSSGNTIYF
D: -; J: TRBJ1-3; V: TRBV5-1; CDR3: CASSGGPGNTIYF
D: -; J: TRBJ2-2; V: TRBV11-2; CDR3: CATPDPGELFF
D: -; J: TRBJ1-2; V: TRBV5-5; CDR3: CASTLEVSLVGYTF
D: -; J: TRBJ2-5; V: TRBV9; CDR3: CASSFRPSQETQYF
D: TRBD1; J: TRBJ1-2; V: TRBV18; CDR3: CASSLGQEYGYTF
D: -; J: TRBJ2-3; V: TRBV5-6; CDR3: CASSLVSGDYTQYF